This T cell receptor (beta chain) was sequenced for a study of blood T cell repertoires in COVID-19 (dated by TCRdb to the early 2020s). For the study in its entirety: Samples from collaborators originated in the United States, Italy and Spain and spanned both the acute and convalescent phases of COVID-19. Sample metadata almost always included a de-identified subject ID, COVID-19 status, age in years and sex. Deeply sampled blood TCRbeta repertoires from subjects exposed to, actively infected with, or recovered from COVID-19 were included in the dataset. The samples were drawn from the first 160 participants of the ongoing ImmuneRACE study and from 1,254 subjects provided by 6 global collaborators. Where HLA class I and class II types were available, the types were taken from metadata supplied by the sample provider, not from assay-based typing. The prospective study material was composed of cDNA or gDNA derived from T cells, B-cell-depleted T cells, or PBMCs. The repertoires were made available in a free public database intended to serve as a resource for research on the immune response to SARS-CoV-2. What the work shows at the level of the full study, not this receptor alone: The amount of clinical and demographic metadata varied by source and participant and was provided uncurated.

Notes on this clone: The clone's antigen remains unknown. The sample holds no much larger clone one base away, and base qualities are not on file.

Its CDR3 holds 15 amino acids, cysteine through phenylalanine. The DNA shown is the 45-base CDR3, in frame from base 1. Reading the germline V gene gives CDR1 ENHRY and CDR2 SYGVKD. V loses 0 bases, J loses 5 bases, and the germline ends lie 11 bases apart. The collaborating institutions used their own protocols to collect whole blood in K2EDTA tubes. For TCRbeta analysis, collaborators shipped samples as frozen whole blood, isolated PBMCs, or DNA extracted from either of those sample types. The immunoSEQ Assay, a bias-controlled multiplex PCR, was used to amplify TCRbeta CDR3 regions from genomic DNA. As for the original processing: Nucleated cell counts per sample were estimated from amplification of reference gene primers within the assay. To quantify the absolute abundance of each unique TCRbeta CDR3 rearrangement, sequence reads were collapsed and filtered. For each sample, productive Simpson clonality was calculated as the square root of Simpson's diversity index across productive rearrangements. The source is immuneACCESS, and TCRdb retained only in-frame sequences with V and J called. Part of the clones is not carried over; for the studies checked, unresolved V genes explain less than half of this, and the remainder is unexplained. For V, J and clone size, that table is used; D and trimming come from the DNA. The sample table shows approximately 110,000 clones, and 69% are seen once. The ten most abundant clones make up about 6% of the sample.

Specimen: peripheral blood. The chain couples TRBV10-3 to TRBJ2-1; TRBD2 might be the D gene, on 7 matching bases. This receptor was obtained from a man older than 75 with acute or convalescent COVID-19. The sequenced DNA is TGTGCCATCAGTGAGTCTAAGGGGGGGCACAATGAGCAGTTCTTC. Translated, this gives CAISESKGGHNEQFF.